What follows are 6 T cell receptor beta chains derived from one specimen sequenced in a study of cytomegalovirus exposure and HLA in healthy donors (dated by TCRdb to about 2017). Library method: the immunoSEQ multiplex PCR assay. For the multiplex PCR, a mixture combining 60 forward primers for TCR Vbeta segments and 13 reverse primers for TCR Jbeta segments was used. Held by TCRdb, this immuneACCESS table contains in-frame sequences only and omits some clones. Under half of the omission traces to an unresolved V gene where checked; the cause of the rest is unknown. For this sample there are 130,000 or so clones; roughly 70% appear just once. The ten largest clones take up over 5% of the sample. The sample consisted of PBMCs. All receptors derive from a man in his forties or fifties in good health and CMV-seropositive.

This sequence joins TRBV11-2 and TRBJ1-3; D unclear. In germline, CDR1 is SGHAT, CDR2 FQNNGV. Trimming took 2 bases from V and 0 from J, leaving 11 bases between them. The CDR3 extends over 16 amino acids. Here the CDR3 reads CASSLHESISGNTIYF. CDR3 sequence (DNA): TGTGCCAGCAGCTTACATGAGAGCATCTCTGGAAACACCATATATTTT.

The chain has TRBV6-1 and TRBJ1-1, with D hard to call. The CDR3 covers 14 residues. Germline loops: CDR1 MNHNS, CDR2 SASEGT. Trimming removed 4 bases at V and 3 bases at J, with 12 bases between. The DNA of the CDR3 is TGTGCCAGCAGTGTTCGACGGGAAGACACTGAAGCTTTCTTT. It is translated as CASSVRREDTEAFF.

The J gene is TRBJ1-2, the V gene TRBV15; D is ambiguous. The germline gives CDR1 LNHNV, CDR2 YYDKDF (reference sequence). This CDR3 contains 12 residues. The V and J ends lost 2 bases and 3 bases respectively, with 4 bases between them. The CDR3 sequence: CATSRSDYGYTF. As DNA, the CDR3 is TGTGCCACCAGCAGATCAGACTATGGCTACACCTTC.

This rearrangement joins TRBV5-6 to TRBJ2-7, with TRBD2 identical over 7 bases. J was trimmed by 4 bases and V by 3 bases; bases with no gene match: 13. CDR3 length: 16 amino acids. CDR1 is SGHDT, CDR2 YYEEEE, per germline. As DNA, the CDR3 is TGTGCCAGCAGCTGGGGCCTGGCGGGAGTACAATACGAGCAGTACTTC. Amino acids: CASSWGLAGVQYEQYF.

V is TRBV28 and J is TRBJ1-1, with TRBD1 identical over 7 bases. Germline-derived CDR1 and CDR2 are MDHEN and SYDVKM. The CDR3 runs to 14 residues. J was trimmed by 5 bases and V by 3 bases; bases with no gene match: 6. The CDR3 DNA is TGTGCCAGCAGTTTGAGGGGGCTTGGGACTGAAGCTTTCTTT. Protein product: CASSLRGLGTEAFF.

This clone appeared a single time. This sequence joins TRBV2 and TRBJ2-5; 8 bases align to TRBD1. The DNA end is a closer match to TRBJ2-7, so the J assignment may be wrong. CDR3 size: 16 residues. Germline V gene sequence: CDR1 SNHLY, CDR2 FYNNEI. The CDR3: CASSGKGQGGTYEQYF. DNA for the CDR3: TGTGCCAGCAGTGGGAAAGGACAGGGTGGCACCTACGAGCAGTACTTC.